These 7 T cell receptor beta chains originate from one sample sequenced in a study of T cell repertoires in cytomegalovirus infection. TCRdb analysed the reads with MiXCR anew, one entry per CDR3 protein. The table includes some 600,000 distinct CDR3 sequences, 24% detected once. Sequenced: CD8+ T cells from PBMCs. The receptors were gathered from a human donor in good health (CMV status not recorded). Some clones in this sample may be carry-over from other donors' samples.

The chain recombines TRBV6-2 or TRBV6-3 with TRBJ2-1; possibly TRBD2 for D (5 bases). CDR1 and CDR2 from the germline V gene are MNHEY and SVGEGT. This CDR3 comprises 15 residues. Deletions cut 4 bases from V and 9 bases from J, with 19 bases between. CDR3 in amino acids: CASSSTSALVSEQFF. The CDR3 DNA reads as TGTGCCAGCAGTTCAACTAGTGCCCTTGTCAGTGAGCAGTTCTTC.

This clonotype came up many times. The chain is built from TRBV6-6 and TRBJ1-5; D is perhaps TRBD1 (6 bases). CDR1 is MNHNY and CDR2 is SVGAGI in the germline V gene (reference sequence). The V end lost 0 bases, the J end lost 3 bases, and 18 bases lay between the germline ends. The CDR3 consists of 18 residues. Here the CDR3 DNA reads TGTGCCAGCAGTTACTCGTGGGGGGGGCAAGAGGTCAATCAGCCCCAGCATTTT. Translation: CASSYSWGGQEVNQPQHF.

This clonotype appeared a few times. The CDR3 coding sequence is TGTGCCAGCAGTGAATGGGGGGCAGACGATCCCACCTCTGGGGCCAACGTCCTGACTTTC. Its translation is CASSEWGADDPTSGANVLTF. This rearrangement joins TRBV2 to TRBJ2-6, with D perhaps being TRBD1 or TRBD2 (6 bases each). Trimming took off 2 bases at V and 0 bases at J, with 20 bases between the two ends. Germline CDR1 reads SNHLY; CDR2 reads FYNNEI. The CDR3 is made up of 20 amino acids.

This clonotype came up a few times. The chain recombines TRBV6-5 with TRBJ2-6; unclear D gene. CDR3 length: 16 residues. The V gene's germline CDR1 is MNHEY and CDR2 SVGAGI. Trimming pared 5 bases from V and 2 bases from J, leaving 13 bases between. As DNA, the CDR3 is TGTGCCAGCAGTAGGCGGACCCGTCCTGGGGCCAACGTCCTGACTTTC. As protein: CASSRRTRPGANVLTF.

CDR3 region: CASSPDMRTSSYNSPLHF. DNA of the CDR3: TGTGCCAGCAGTCCGGACATGAGGACAAGCTCCTATAATTCACCCCTCCACTTT. The chain employs TRBV6-6 and TRBJ1-6, with D maybe TRBD1 (5 bases). The CDR3 spans 18 residues. CDR1 and CDR2 from the germline V gene are MNHNY and SVGAGI (reference sequence). The V and J ends lost 5 bases and 0 bases respectively, with 17 bases between them.

The V gene is TRBV3-1, the J gene TRBJ1-6; D ambiguous. Trimming cost V 0 bases and J 4 bases, with 13 bases left between them. The CDR3 runs 17 residues. Germline assignment: CDR1 LGHDT and CDR2 YNNKEL (reference sequence). The CDR3 spells CASSQDRAEIYNSPLHF. The CDR3 DNA reads as TGTGCCAGCAGCCAAGATCGGGCAGAAATTTATAATTCACCCCTCCACTTT. Together with reference TRBV3-1 and TRBJ1-6, the CDR3 gives the full variable domain: DTAVSQTPKYLVTQMGNDKSIKCEQNLGHDTMYWYKQDSKKFLKIMFSYNNKELIINETVPNRFSPKSPDKAHLNLHINSLELGDSAVYFCASSQDRAEIYNSPLHFGNGTRLTVT.

The rearrangement uses TRBV27 and TRBJ2-1, with D perhaps matching TRBD2 (6 bases). CDR3 length: 14 amino acids. The germline V and J ends were trimmed by 3 bases and 6 bases, with 12 bases remaining between them. Germline lookup yields CDR1 MNHEY and CDR2 SMNVEV (reference sequence). The CDR3 DNA follows: TGTGCCAGCAGTTTTGGCCGGGGAGGCAATGAGCAGTTCTTC. As protein: CASSFGRGGNEQFF.